The next 17 T cell receptor beta chains were all read from a single sample in a study of blood T cell repertoires in COVID-19. Clones were sequenced by immunoSEQ multiplex PCR, and TCRdb holds only the in-frame ones, with some missing. The repertoire has about 150,000 clones, 75% to 90% of them found once; the top ten carry approximately 4%. Material: PBMCs or T cells enriched from blood (not recorded which). Every receptor here comes from a woman aged 40-49 years who had been exposed to COVID-19.

This clone was seen more than once but under ten times. The genes are TRBV7-9 and TRBJ2-7, with 8 bases aligning to TRBD2. CDR3 length equals 16 residues. Germline V gives CDR1 SEHNR, CDR2 FQNEAQ (reference sequence). J gave up 4 bases and V 1 base, and 9 bases lay outside the gene matches. CDR3 in DNA: TGTGCCAGCAGCTTAGGTGTCGGGGGGGACGGTTACGAGCAGTACTTC. This translates into CASSLGVGGDGYEQYF. Full variable domain (rest looked up from reference TRBV7-9 and TRBJ2-7): DTGVSQNPRHKITKRGQNVTFRCDPISEHNRLYWYRQTLGQGPEFLTYFQNEAQLEKSRLLSDRFSAERPKGSFSTLEIQRTEQGDSAMYLCASSLGVGGDGYEQYFGPGTRLTVT.

The V and J genes are TRBV29-1 and TRBJ2-2; no reliable D call. The ends were cut back, 2 bases at V and 5 bases at J, with 6 bases in the middle. The V gene's germline CDR1 is SQVTM and CDR2 ANQGSEA. The CDR3 consists of 12 residues. Written as DNA, the CDR3 is TGCAGCGTTGAATACAAAACCGGGGAGCTGTTTTTT. Translating gives CSVEYKTGELFF.

The V gene is TRBV9, the J gene TRBJ1-1; the D is unclear. Looked up from germline, CDR1 is SGDLS and CDR2 is YYNGEE. V dropped 0 bases and J dropped 0 bases, with 6 bases sitting between them. This CDR3 has 14 amino acids. The chain's CDR3 is CASSVDNLNTEAFF. CDR3 DNA: TGTGCCAGCAGCGTAGACAACCTGAACACTGAAGCTTTCTTT.

This sequence joins TRBV9 and TRBJ1-3, with D possibly being TRBD1 (5 bases). Trimming took 4 bases from V and 2 from J, leaving 16 bases between them. The CDR3 covers 16 residues. Germline CDR1 and CDR2: SGDLS and YYNGEE. CDR3 sequence (DNA): TGTGCCAGCAGCTCAAGGATCGGGACTGCTGGAAACACCATATATTTT. As protein: CASSSRIGTAGNTIYF.

This chain joins TRBV3-1 (or the pseudogene TRBV3-2) and TRBJ2-7; D gene uncertain. V was clipped by 4 bases and J by 2 bases, with 9 bases between them. Germline V gene lookup returns CDR1 LGHDT and CDR2 YNNKEL (reference sequence). The CDR3 runs to 13 residues. CDR3 residues: CASSLWATYEQYF. The CDR3 nucleotides read TGTGCCAGCAGCCTCTGGGCTACCTACGAGCAGTACTTC.

The chain employs TRBV7-8 and TRBJ1-6; TRBD1 agrees at 7 bases. Germline V gives CDR1 SGHVS, CDR2 FQNEAQ. V dropped 3 bases and J dropped 10; count of bases not matched to a gene: 3. CDR3 size: 13 residues. The DNA for the CDR3 is TGTGCCAGCAGCTTCAGGGGGGCATCACCCCTCCACTTT. Translating it yields CASSFRGASPLHF.

The V gene is TRBV27, the J gene TRBJ2-1; perhaps TRBD1 as D (6 bases). Trimming shortened V by 7 bases and J by 2 bases, and 18 bases separated the two germline ends. Germline-derived CDR1 and CDR2 are MNHEY and SMNVEV (reference sequence). The CDR3 is made up of 16 amino acids. The CDR3 DNA is TGTGCCAGCAAGAGATTACAGGGATTCACCTACAATGAGCAGTTCTTC. It specifies CASKRLQGFTYNEQFF.

This chain connects TRBV25-1 to TRBJ2-2; D gene uncertain. Germline V gene data show CDR1 as MGHDK and CDR2 as SYGVNS. There are 15 residues in the CDR3. V lost 1 base to trimming and J lost 0 bases, with 6 bases between them. The CDR3 DNA is TGTGCCAGCAGTGAATGGTCGGCGAACACCGGGGAGCTGTTTTTT. Translating gives CASSEWSANTGELFF.

Only a few counts were recorded for this clone. The J gene is TRBJ1-1, the V gene TRBV9, with D uncertain. There are 17 residues in the CDR3. CDR1 SGDLS and CDR2 YYNGEE come from the germline V gene. V lost 4 bases and J 1 base, leaving 20 bases between the germline ends. The CDR3 region has the DNA TGTGCCAGCAGCTTGGCAGGAACTAGAACGAGGAACACTGAAGCTTTCTTT. Amino acid sequence: CASSLAGTRTRNTEAFF. Based on the CDR3 plus reference TRBV9 and TRBJ1-1, the full variable domain is DSGVTQTPKHLITATGQRVTLRCSPRSGDLSVYWYQQSLDQGLQFLIQYYNGEERAKGNILERFSAQQFPDLHSELNLSSLELGDSALYFCASSLAGTRTRNTEAFFGQGTRLTVV.

CDR3 region: CASSFGNDPRRDTQYF. CDR3 DNA: TGTGCCAGCAGTTTCGGTAATGACCCTAGGAGAGATACGCAGTATTTT. The chain carries TRBV28 and TRBJ2-3; D ambiguous. In germline, CDR1 is MDHEN, CDR2 SYDVKM. The CDR3 extends over 16 amino acids. Deletions cut 3 bases from V and 5 bases from J, with 18 bases between.

The chain couples TRBV3-1 (or the pseudogene TRBV3-2) to TRBJ1-1, with a weak D call TRBD1 (5 bases). Trimming left V 6 bases short and J 5 bases short, with 13 bases between. Germline CDR1 is LGHDT and CDR2 is YNNKEL (reference sequence). This CDR3 contains 13 residues. The CDR3 nucleotides read TGTGCCAGCAGTCAGGGATTACGGACTGAAGCTTTCTTT. This translates into CASSQGLRTEAFF.

This chain joins TRBV19 and TRBJ2-4; 9 bases are a match to TRBD2. Per the germline V gene, CDR1 is LNHDA and CDR2 is SQIVND (reference sequence). CDR3 length: 16 amino acids. V was clipped by 0 bases and J by 6 bases; unmatched bases: 6. The CDR3 loop reads CASSIDAGGPRNIQYF. The CDR3 bases are TGTGCCAGTAGTATAGATGCGGGAGGGCCTAGAAACATTCAGTACTTC. Variable domain in full (rest from reference TRBV19 and TRBJ2-4): DGGITQSPKYLFRKEGQNVTLSCEQNLNHDAMYWYRQDPGQGLRLIYYSQIVNDFQKGDIAEGYSVSREKKESFPLTVTSAQKNPTAFYLCASSIDAGGPRNIQYFGAGTRLSVL.

Here the CDR3 reads CASSSGVPYEQYF. The CDR3 bases are TGTGCCAGCAGTAGCGGGGTTCCCTACGAGCAGTACTTC. J is TRBJ2-7 and V is TRBV27; 7 nucleotides align to TRBD2. This CDR3 is 13 amino acids long. In germline, CDR1 is MNHEY, CDR2 SMNVEV (reference sequence). Trimming cost V 5 bases and J 2 bases; bases outside gene matches: 3.

The V call is TRBV5-1, the J call TRBJ1-3, with a tentative D call TRBD1 (5 bases). The CDR3 loop spans 16 amino acids. V was pared by 1 base and J by 1 base, with 12 bases between. Germline V gene lookup returns CDR1 SGHRS and CDR2 YFSETQ. The CDR3 here is CASSLRSSGSGNTIYF. The CDR3 DNA sequence: TGCGCCAGCAGCTTGCGATCGTCAGGGTCTGGAAACACCATATATTTT.

The chain combines TRBV6-5 with TRBJ1-1; D call uncertain. Germline V gene lookup returns CDR1 MNHEY and CDR2 SVGAGI. V lost 4 bases and J lost 1, with 4 bases in between. The CDR3 loop spans 12 amino acids. The CDR3 DNA follows: TGTGCCAGCAGTTCCCGGAACACTGAAGCTTTCTTT. It specifies CASSSRNTEAFF.

V is TRBV10-3 and J is TRBJ1-3; D not certain. CDR3 length: 15 residues. Trimming took off 4 bases at V and 0 bases at J, with 10 bases between the two ends. The V gene's germline CDR1 is ENHRY and CDR2 SYGVKD. CDR3: CAISASGSSGNTIYF. The CDR3 coding sequence is TGTGCCATCAGTGCCTCTGGCAGCTCTGGAAACACCATATATTTT.

The chain links TRBV29-1 to TRBJ2-1; TRBD1 agrees at 9 bases. V was clipped by 1 base and J by 4 bases; unmatched bases: 5. The CDR3 is made up of 15 amino acids. Germline V lookup: CDR1 SQVTM, CDR2 ANQGSEA. The CDR3 nucleotides are TGCAGCGTTGAAGGGCCGGGACAGGGTTACAATGAGCAGTTCTTC. Protein product: CSVEGPGQGYNEQFF.